This T cell receptor beta chain was found in a study of Ad26.COV2.S vaccination and SARS-CoV-2 variants (dated by TCRdb to the early 2020s). Looking at the study overall: Vaccine-arm donors were drawn from COV1001, a multicentre, randomized, double-blind, placebo-controlled phase I-IIa trial of Ad26.COV2.S in healthy adults. Sequencing of the TCRbeta repertoire served to evaluate the specificity and breadth of SARS-CoV-2-reactive T cell receptors following Ad26.COV2.S vaccination. Investigators remained blinded to trial group allocation during experiments and outcome assessment. Ad26.COV2.S was administered intramuscularly at 5 x 10^10 or 1 x 10^11 viral particles, either as a single shot or as two shots given 56 days apart. A total of about 30 samples were included in the TCR-sequenced set, comprising roughly 19 Ad26.COV2.S vaccine recipients, 5 placebo recipients and 8 SARS-CoV-2 convalescent individuals. Participants in the trial were split at random into five groups of five each, receiving low-dose or high-dose Ad26.COV2.S once or twice, or else placebo on both occasions.

The immunoSEQ Assay was the method used to sequence TCRbeta CDR3 regions. After extraction, genomic DNA underwent amplification by bias-controlled multiplex PCR, followed by high-throughput sequencing. As for the original processing: Collapsing and filtering of sequences were performed to quantify the absolute abundance of each unique TCRbeta CDR3 region. T cell fraction was estimated by normalizing TCRbeta template counts to usable DNA, with usable DNA measured through amplification of reference genes found in all nucleated cells. Repertoire TCRs were annotated as SARS-CoV-2-specific when V gene, CDR3 amino acid sequence and J gene were exactly matched to a known reactive TCR set. The reference SARS-CoV-2 TCR set was derived from MIRA and filtered for enrichment in COVID-19-positive ImmuneCODE repertoires, a step that removed public or cross-reactive TCRs. Using the MIRA antigens, annotated TCRs were further analysed by specific ORF or by position within an ORF. Breadth was defined as annotated unique rearrangements over total unique productive rearrangements; depth was the summed frequency of those rearrangements. Two-sided Wilcoxon rank-sum tests were applied when comparing TCR breadth between groups. TCRdb retrieved this table from immuneACCESS and kept in-frame rearrangements only. Not all clones are present; in checked studies, unresolved V genes account for under half, and no reason is known for the remainder. D and trimming come from the DNA, and the V and J calls and clone size come from that table. Across this sample there are fewer than 400,000 clones, with 88% seen only once. The ten largest clones capture more than 3% of the sample.

About this clone: This receptor's antigen is unknown. The input lacks base qualities; no much larger clone sits a single base away. Other DNA sequences of this sample code for an identical CDR3.

The investigation overall reported the following: Higher spike-specific TCR breadth was observed in Ad26.COV2.S recipients than in placebo recipients (P = 0.0014). After vaccination, substantial breadth of spike-specific CD8+ and CD4+ T cell responses was reported. The authors noted that total T cell responses may have been underestimated by the TCR breadth and depth analyses. Vaccine and placebo recipients had similar non-spike TCR breadth, a finding consistent with the vaccine containing only spike. The study lacked the statistical power to compare responses across vaccine doses or regimens.

The sample's treatment or condition label is to be understood as: roughly 20 received Ad26.COV2.S at low or high dose, single or two shots; several received placebo; per-sample allocation not given. For vaccine and placebo recipients, the sequenced repertoires came from samples collected on day 63 after the first injection. Between 29 July and 7 August 2020, Cohort 1b enrolled 25 adults aged 18-55 years at one site in Boston, USA. Ad26.COV2.S was a replication-incompetent adenovirus type 26 vector that expressed a prefusion-stabilized SARS-CoV-2 spike protein derived from the original Wuhan strain. This TCR came from a person aged 18-65 years who received the Ad26.COV2.S COVID-19 vaccine or a placebo. The sequencing used peripheral blood, collected in a trial of Ad26.COV2.S vaccine versus placebo.

CDR3 loop: CASSFYSGGAYNEQFF. The sequence in DNA is TGTGCCAGCAGTTTTTATAGCGGGGGGGCCTACAATGAGCAGTTCTTC. The chain links TRBV27 with TRBJ2-1, with 11 central nucleotides matching TRBD2. Reading the germline V gene (reference sequence) gives CDR1 MNHEY and CDR2 SMNVEV. The CDR3, from cysteine to phenylalanine, totals 16 residues. Only the CDR3 part of the read is kept: 48 bases, read in frame from the first base. The junction shows trimming of 3 bases on V and 2 bases on J, and the gene matches do not reach 3 bases of it.